Shown below are 26 T cell receptor beta chains from a single sample sequenced in a study of shared clonotypes between healthy human individuals. Produced via immunoSEQ multiplex PCR; TCRdb's table is partial and in-frame only. The repertoire includes roughly 410,000 clones, about 97% of them detected once, and about 0.32% sits in the top ten. The sequenced sample was memory CD8+ T cells sorted from blood. The subset: CD45RO+ cells pooled with CCR7-negative TemRA cells. The receptors derive from a man aged 25-45 years in good health.

This chain uses TRBV7-9 with TRBJ2-2; the D is unclear. The germline gives CDR1 SEHNR, CDR2 FQNEAQ (reference sequence). This CDR3 is built from 14 residues. V lost 3 bases and J lost 1, with 6 bases in between. The CDR3 DNA is TGTGCCAGCAGCTTCCGACAGAACACCGGGGAGCTGTTTTTT. Translated, it gives CASSFRQNTGELFF.

The CDR3 loop reads CASSSPGRGTTEAFF. The CDR3 DNA is TGTGCCAGCAGCTCGCCGGGCAGGGGGACCACTGAAGCTTTCTTT. This chain uses TRBV5-4 with TRBJ1-1; TRBD1 aligns across 7 bases. The CDR3 consists of 15 residues. Per germline, CDR1 SGHNT and CDR2 YYREEE (reference sequence). J lost 4 bases, V lost 3 bases, and 9 bases had no gene match. Looking up the rest from reference TRBV5-4 and TRBJ1-1 gives the full variable domain: ETGVTQSPTHLIKTRGQQVTLRCSSQSGHNTVSWYQQALGQGPQFIFQYYREEENGRGNFPPRFSGLQFPNYSSELNVNALELDDSALYLCASSSPGRGTTEAFFGQGTRLTVV.

This chain connects TRBV7-9 to TRBJ1-6; TRBD1 matches at 7 bases. V lost 4 bases, J lost 0 bases, and 0 bases stayed unmatched. This CDR3 region has 15 residues. The germline V gene has CDR1 SEHNR and CDR2 FQNEAQ (reference sequence). CDR3 in amino acids: CASSSGGSYNSPLHF. The CDR3 DNA reads TGTGCCAGCAGCTCAGGGGGCTCCTATAATTCACCCCTCCACTTT.

Comments on this clone: Within the sample, other DNA sequences also encode this same CDR3. This chain connects TRBV28 to TRBJ2-7; D is ambiguous. V lost 2 bases and J 4 bases, leaving 3 bases between the germline ends. Germline lookup yields CDR1 MDHEN and CDR2 SYDVKM. The CDR3 length is 11 residues. The CDR3 reads CASSLLYEQYF. The DNA for the CDR3 is TGTGCCAGCAGTTTACTATACGAGCAGTACTTC.

Remarks on this clone: Within the sample, other DNA sequences also encode this same CDR3. The chain recombines TRBV5-1 with TRBJ2-1, with D maybe TRBD2 (6 bases). The V gene lost 0 bases and the J gene lost 0 bases, with 10 bases spanning the gap. The CDR3 length is 16 residues. Germline CDR1 reads SGHRS; CDR2 reads YFSETQ. Here the CDR3 reads CASSLAGGSSYNEQFF. CDR3 nucleotide sequence: TGCGCCAGCAGCTTGGCCGGAGGGAGCTCCTACAATGAGCAGTTCTTC.

V and J are TRBV28 and TRBJ2-1, with 8 bases lining up with TRBD2. J gave up 9 bases and V 5 bases, and 9 bases lay outside the gene matches. The CDR3 is 14 amino acids. Germline CDR1 is MDHEN and CDR2 is SYDVKM. The CDR3 sequence is CASSAYSGNSEQFF. The DNA of the CDR3 is TGTGCCAGCAGTGCTTATAGCGGGAATAGTGAGCAGTTCTTC.

The chain combines TRBV11-2 with TRBJ2-3; D is uncertain. V was trimmed by 0 bases and J by 4 bases, leaving 11 bases between them. This CDR3 is built from 15 residues. CDR1 and CDR2 from the germline V gene are SGHAT and FQNNGV. CDR3 sequence reads: CASSLELHYPDTQYF. The CDR3 DNA sequence: TGTGCCAGCAGCTTAGAGCTCCACTACCCAGATACGCAGTATTTT. Filled out from reference TRBV11-2 and TRBJ2-3, the complete variable domain reads EAGVAQSPRYKIIEKRQSVAFWCNPISGHATLYWYQQILGQGPKLLIQFQNNGVVDDSQLPKDRFSAERLKGVDSTLKIQPAKLEDSAVYLCASSLELHYPDTQYFGPGTRLTVL.

The rearrangement uses TRBV27 and TRBJ2-7; a weak D match, TRBD2 (5 bases). The germline V gene has CDR1 MNHEY and CDR2 SMNVEV (reference sequence). This CDR3 region has 15 residues. Trimming removed 6 bases at V and 5 bases at J, with 20 bases between. CDR3 DNA sequence: TGTGCCAGCAGCCAGAGGTATAGCGTACCGAACGAGCAGTACTTC. Translation gives CASSQRYSVPNEQYF.

Comments on this clone: This CDR3 is also generated by other DNA sequences in the sample. The rearrangement links TRBV28 to TRBJ2-7, with D unclear. Per germline, CDR1 MDHEN and CDR2 SYDVKM. V lost 4 bases and J 4 bases, leaving 5 bases between the germline ends. This CDR3 contains 11 residues. CDR3 sequence: CASSSSYEQYF. In DNA, the CDR3 is TGTGCCAGCAGTTCCTCATACGAGCAGTACTTC.

The chain couples TRBV7-9 to TRBJ2-1; 11 positions agree with TRBD2. The CDR3 runs to 15 residues. The V gene end was trimmed by 5 bases and the J gene end by 3 bases; junction bases not matched to a gene: 3. Germline assignment: CDR1 SEHNR and CDR2 FQNEAQ (reference sequence). CDR3 in amino acids: CASSMGLADYNEQFF. In DNA form, the CDR3 reads TGTGCCAGCAGCATGGGACTAGCGGACTACAATGAGCAGTTCTTC.

The rearrangement uses TRBV28 and TRBJ2-3; 12 bases are shared with TRBD2. V dropped 5 bases and J dropped 5; count of bases not matched to a gene: 11. This CDR3 contains 17 residues. Germline CDR1 and CDR2: MDHEN and SYDVKM. In DNA, the CDR3 is TGTGCCAGCAGTGGTCTAGCGGGAGGGCGGGCAGGAGATACGCAGTATTTT. Translation gives CASSGLAGGRAGDTQYF. Together with reference TRBV28 and TRBJ2-3, the CDR3 gives the full variable domain: DVKVTQSSRYLVKRTGEKVFLECVQDMDHENMFWYRQDPGLGLRLIYFSYDVKMKEKGDIPEGYSVSREKKERFSLILESASTNQTSMYLCASSGLAGGRAGDTQYFGPGTRLTVL.

Concerning this clone: Different DNA sequences within this sample yield the same CDR3. V is TRBV10-3 and J is TRBJ2-1, with D unresolved. V gave up 4 bases and J gave up 6 bases, with 4 bases separating them. Germline V CDR1 and CDR2: ENHRY, SYGVKD. This CDR3 is 11 amino acids long. CDR3 sequence (DNA): TGTGCCATCAGTGGATCCAATGAGCAGTTCTTC. This sequence encodes CAISGSNEQFF.

The CDR3 region has the DNA TGTGCCTGGAGTGTCCGAAGGGTAGAGGTGGTTTTGGAGACCCAGTACTTC. It encodes CAWSVRRVEVVLETQYF. The J gene is TRBJ2-5, the V gene TRBV30; D gene uncertain. The V end lost 0 bases, the J end lost 5 bases, and 22 bases lay between the germline ends. CDR3 length: 17 residues. From germline, CDR1 is GTSNPN and CDR2 SVGIG (reference sequence).

CDR3 sequence (DNA): TGTGCCAGCAGTGAAGCGGTCGAACACAGGGGACTAGCGGGAGGTTCCTACAATGAGCAGTTCTTC. Its translation is CASSEAVEHRGLAGGSYNEQFF. The chain combines TRBV2 with TRBJ2-1; 15 nucleotides agree with TRBD2. The CDR3 loop spans 22 amino acids. The germline CDR1 and CDR2 sequences are SNHLY and FYNNEI. J gave up 1 base and V 0 bases, and 13 bases lay outside the gene matches.

Notes on this clone: Other DNA sequences in the sample encode the same CDR3. The chain recombines TRBV19 with TRBJ2-3, with TRBD2 matching over 10 bases. With 9 bases clipped from V and 2 bases from J, the junction kept 5 bases outside the gene matches. This CDR3 comprises 14 residues. Per germline, CDR1 LNHDA and CDR2 SQIVND (reference sequence). This chain's CDR3 is CASSSGRVTDTQYF. The CDR3 coding sequence is TGTGCCAGCTCAAGCGGGAGGGTCACAGATACGCAGTATTTT.

CDR3 bases: TGTGCCAGCAGCCAGACAGGGCGGGGATACGATGGCTACACCTTC. This translates into CASSQTGRGYDGYTF. The chain has TRBV11-1 and TRBJ1-2, with 7 bases matching TRBD1. CDR3 length: 15 residues. The germline V gene encodes CDR1 SGHAT and CDR2 FQDESV (reference sequence). Losses at the gene ends were 5 bases for V and 6 bases for J; bases not matched to a gene: 12.

The gene calls are TRBV18 and TRBJ2-7; TRBD2 is a possible D gene (6 bases). Germline V gene sequence: CDR1 KGHSH, CDR2 LQKENI. Trimming cost V 0 bases and J 3 bases, with 9 bases left between them. The CDR3 consists of 14 residues. The CDR3 here is CASSPPGSFYEQYF. The CDR3 DNA reads as TGTGCCAGCTCACCACCCGGGAGTTTCTACGAGCAGTACTTC.

V is TRBV28 and J is TRBJ1-1; D call uncertain. V lost 2 bases, J lost 0 bases, and 10 bases lay in between. There are 15 residues in the CDR3. Germline-derived CDR1 and CDR2 are MDHEN and SYDVKM. CDR3 DNA: TGTGCCAGCAGTTTAGAGGCAGACATGAACACTGAAGCTTTCTTT. Encoded protein: CASSLEADMNTEAFF.

The chain uses TRBV28 and TRBJ2-5; a possible D gene is TRBD1 (5 bases). Germline values: CDR1 MDHEN, CDR2 SYDVKM. V was shortened by 6 bases and J by 4 bases, with 21 bases between the two germline ends. This CDR3 comprises 16 residues. CDR3 nucleotide sequence: TGTGCCAGCAGAGAGCTGTCTGGGCCAGGGCTAGAGACCCAGTACTTC. Protein: CASRELSGPGLETQYF.

Written as DNA, the CDR3 is TGTGCCAGTAGTAGGGCTAGCGGTACCTACAATGAGCAGTTCTTC. This sequence encodes CASSRASGTYNEQFF. The J gene is TRBJ2-1, the V gene TRBV19, with 7 nucleotides matching TRBD2. The trim removed 4 bases at V and 2 bases at J, leaving 5 bases unmatched. This CDR3 is 15 amino acids long. Germline CDR1 is LNHDA and CDR2 is SQIVND (reference sequence).

This chain joins TRBV4-1 and TRBJ2-5, with D hard to call. Germline V gene lookup returns CDR1 MGHRA and CDR2 YSYEKL. Trimming stripped 0 bases from V and 1 base from J, with 21 bases between. The CDR3 has 19 residues. In DNA form, the CDR3 reads TGCGCCAGCAGCCAAGAGGCGTCTTCTCACCTACAACTCCAAGAGACCCAGTACTTC. This gives the protein CASSQEASSHLQLQETQYF.

This chain uses TRBV7-9 with TRBJ2-7; 9 bases line up with TRBD2. The germline gives CDR1 SEHNR, CDR2 FQNEAQ (reference sequence). V shed 0 bases, J shed 4 bases, and the junction held 4 bases outside the gene matches. CDR3 length: 15 amino acids. This CDR3 is CASSLASTSGYEQYF. The CDR3 nucleotides read TGTGCCAGCAGCTTAGCATCGACTAGCGGATACGAGCAGTACTTC. Using reference TRBV7-9 and TRBJ2-7 for the parts outside the CDR3, the full variable domain is DTGVSQNPRHKITKRGQNVTFRCDPISEHNRLYWYRQTLGQGPEFLTYFQNEAQLEKSRLLSDRFSAERPKGSFSTLEIQRTEQGDSAMYLCASSLASTSGYEQYFGPGTRLTVT.

V usage is TRBV1 and J usage is TRBJ2-7; the table's D call, TRBD2, has no DNA check behind it. TRBV1 is a recognized pseudogene. This CDR3 spans 15 amino acids. In nucleotides, the CDR3 is TGCACCAGCAGCCAAGAAACGGGAGAATACCACGAGCAGTACTTC. Its protein product is CTSSQETGEYHEQYF.

This clone was observed once. The CDR3 loop reads CASRGLLRTDTQYF. The CDR3 nucleotides read TGTGCCAGTAGGGGACTTCTTAGGACAGATACGCAGTATTTT. The gene calls are TRBV19 and TRBJ2-3; a weak D match, TRBD2 (6 bases). This CDR3 spans 14 amino acids. The germline CDR1 and CDR2 sequences are LNHDA and SQIVND (reference sequence). The germline V and J ends were trimmed by 6 bases and 3 bases, with 13 bases remaining between them.

The J gene is TRBJ2-7, the V gene TRBV28; perhaps TRBD1 as D (6 bases). Trimming removed 5 bases at V and 9 bases at J, with 23 bases between. The CDR3 has 15 residues. CDR1 is MDHEN, CDR2 SYDVKM, per germline. CDR3 bases: TGTGCCAGCAGTCCTACAGGGTCCCAGACCGAGGGGCAGTACTTC. This gives the protein CASSPTGSQTEGQYF. Looking up the rest from reference TRBV28 and TRBJ2-7 gives the full variable domain: DVKVTQSSRYLVKRTGEKVFLECVQDMDHENMFWYRQDPGLGLRLIYFSYDVKMKEKGDIPEGYSVSREKKERFSLILESASTNQTSMYLCASSPTGSQTEGQYFGPGTRLTVT.

The chain combines TRBV5-1 with TRBJ2-7, with D possibly TRBD1 on 5 matching bases. Germline CDR1 SGHRS, CDR2 YFSETQ. The CDR3 loop spans 13 amino acids. V was cut by 4 bases and J by 4 bases, with 12 bases left in between. The CDR3 region is CASSTDSRYEQYF. The CDR3 region has the DNA TGCGCCAGCAGCACCGACAGTCGATACGAGCAGTACTTC.